Listed below are T cell receptor beta chains from one sample, sequenced in a study of blood T cell repertoires in COVID-19. Clones were read by immunoSEQ multiplex PCR, and TCRdb kept only the in-frame ones, dropping some. The data show around 250,000 clones, with about 89% seen just once and roughly 8.5% held by the top ten. The source material was peripheral blood. The source is a man between 40 and 49 years old with active or convalescent COVID-19. The CDR3 runs from the conserved cysteine through the conserved F or W. The order of the fields is J gene, D gene, V gene, clone size, CDR3 protein, CDR3 DNA. The D gene is left open where the match is weak. Size is omitted from some rows. Given values are once, few, many or a class for expanded clones.

j_gene: TRBJ1-5
d_gene: -
v_gene: TRBV6-1
abundance: once
CDR3aa: CASSEGQDNQPQHF
CDR3nt: TGTGCCAGCAGTGAAGGGCAGGACAATCAACCCCAGCATTTT

j_gene: TRBJ1-5
d_gene: -
v_gene: TRBV25-1
abundance: -
CDR3aa: CASSLRGWNQPQHF
CDR3nt: TGTGCCAGCAGTTTAAGGGGGTGGAATCAGCCCCAGCATTTT

j_gene: TRBJ2-3
d_gene: -
v_gene: TRBV7-9
abundance: -
CDR3aa: CASSPPGSLPDTQYF
CDR3nt: TGTGCCAGCAGCCCCCCCGGGAGCCTGCCAGATACGCAGTATTTT

j_gene: TRBJ2-2
d_gene: -
v_gene: TRBV4-1
abundance: once
CDR3aa: CASSQEDGSNTGELFF
CDR3nt: TGCGCCAGCAGCCAAGAGGACGGGAGTAACACCGGGGAGCTGTTTTTT

j_gene: TRBJ1-2
d_gene: -
v_gene: TRBV6-5
abundance: -
CDR3aa: CASGGAVDGYTF
CDR3nt: TGTGCCAGCGGAGGGGCCGTCGATGGCTACACCTTC

j_gene: TRBJ2-1
d_gene: TRBD2
v_gene: TRBV12-5
abundance: -
CDR3aa: CASGGGLAGEQFF
CDR3nt: TGTGCTAGTGGAGGGGGACTAGCGGGAGAGCAGTTCTTC

j_gene: TRBJ2-5
d_gene: -
v_gene: TRBV14
abundance: -
CDR3aa: CASSHGGETQYF
CDR3nt: TGTGCCAGCAGCCATGGGGGCGAGACCCAGTACTTC

j_gene: TRBJ1-6
d_gene: -
v_gene: TRBV6-5
abundance: -
CDR3aa: CASTPRTENSPLHF
CDR3nt: TGTGCCAGCACGCCCCGGACTGAAAATTCACCCCTCCACTTT

j_gene: TRBJ1-2
d_gene: TRBD1
v_gene: TRBV2
abundance: -
CDR3aa: CASKEGASANYGYTF
CDR3nt: TGTGCCAGCAAGGAGGGGGCCTCAGCTAACTATGGCTACACCTTC

j_gene: TRBJ2-1
d_gene: -
v_gene: TRBV24-1
abundance: -
CDR3aa: CATGPPQGASYNEQFF
CDR3nt: TGTGCCACCGGGCCCCCCCAAGGCGCCTCCTACAATGAGCAGTTCTTC

j_gene: TRBJ2-7
d_gene: -
v_gene: TRBV28
abundance: -
CDR3aa: CASSYPTGKTYEQYF
CDR3nt: TGTGCCAGCAGTTACCCGACAGGAAAAACCTACGAGCAGTACTTC

j_gene: TRBJ1-1
d_gene: -
v_gene: TRBV2
abundance: -
CDR3aa: CASNPRENTEAFF
CDR3nt: TGTGCCAGCAACCCGCGGGAGAACACTGAAGCTTTCTTT

j_gene: TRBJ1-1
d_gene: -
v_gene: TRBV11-2
abundance: once
CDR3aa: CASSQGGTEAFF
CDR3nt: TGTGCCAGCAGCCAGGGAGGTACTGAAGCTTTCTTT

j_gene: TRBJ1-4
d_gene: TRBD1
v_gene: TRBV19
abundance: -
CDR3aa: CASIGRQGIAEKLFF
CDR3nt: TGTGCCAGTATTGGCAGACAGGGTATCGCTGAAAAACTGTTTTTT

j_gene: TRBJ2-7
d_gene: -
v_gene: TRBV28
abundance: -
CDR3aa: CASSSGTSGGRYEQYF
CDR3nt: TGTGCCAGCAGTTCCGGGACATCGGGGGGCCGCTACGAGCAGTACTTC

j_gene: TRBJ1-4
d_gene: -
v_gene: TRBV2
abundance: -
CDR3aa: CASVALLNEKLFF
CDR3nt: TGTGCCAGCGTAGCGCTCCTAAATGAAAAACTGTTTTTT

j_gene: TRBJ2-7
d_gene: -
v_gene: TRBV14
abundance: -
CDR3aa: CASSHHQGTPLSSYEQYF
CDR3nt: TGTGCCAGCAGCCACCATCAGGGAACTCCTCTGAGCTCCTACGAGCAGTACTTC

j_gene: TRBJ1-5
d_gene: -
v_gene: TRBV25-1
abundance: -
CDR3aa: CASSEWDIREGNQPQHF
CDR3nt: TGTGCCAGCAGTGAATGGGATATCAGGGAAGGCAATCAGCCCCAGCATTTT

j_gene: TRBJ1-2
d_gene: TRBD1
v_gene: TRBV28
abundance: -
CDR3aa: CASSPLTGVVYNYGYTF
CDR3nt: TGTGCCAGCAGTCCCTTGACAGGGGTAGTTTATAACTATGGCTACACCTTC

j_gene: TRBJ2-3
d_gene: TRBD2
v_gene: TRBV30
abundance: -
CDR3aa: CAWIAGGTDTQYF
CDR3nt: TGTGCCTGGATAGCGGGGGGAACAGATACGCAGTATTTT

j_gene: TRBJ1-1
d_gene: -
v_gene: TRBV4-1
abundance: -
CDR3aa: CASTPDGQGSGMNTEAFF
CDR3nt: TGCGCCAGCACCCCAGATGGGCAGGGGAGTGGGATGAACACTGAAGCTTTCTTT

j_gene: TRBJ1-1
d_gene: -
v_gene: TRBV12-3/TRBV12-4
abundance: once
CDR3aa: CASSFGRTEAFF
CDR3nt: TGTGCCAGCAGTTTTGGCAGGACTGAAGCTTTCTTT

j_gene: TRBJ2-3
d_gene: TRBD2
v_gene: TRBV27
abundance: -
CDR3aa: CASSKLAGTSSADTQYF
CDR3nt: TGTGCCAGCAGTAAACTAGCGGGCACTAGCTCTGCGGATACGCAGTATTTT

j_gene: TRBJ1-5
d_gene: TRBD1
v_gene: TRBV2
abundance: -
CDR3aa: CASSESQGGIQPQHF
CDR3nt: TGTGCCAGCAGTGAGTCACAGGGGGGTATTCAGCCCCAGCATTTT

j_gene: TRBJ2-5
d_gene: TRBD2
v_gene: TRBV19
abundance: -
CDR3aa: CASSQVAGIQETQYF
CDR3nt: TGTGCCAGTAGTCAGGTAGCGGGTATCCAAGAGACCCAGTACTTC

j_gene: TRBJ2-7
d_gene: -
v_gene: TRBV2
abundance: -
CDR3aa: CASSDGFYEQYF
CDR3nt: TGTGCCAGCAGTGACGGGTTCTACGAGCAGTACTTC

j_gene: TRBJ1-6
d_gene: TRBD1
v_gene: TRBV5-1
abundance: -
CDR3aa: CASSPRTGNNSPLHF
CDR3nt: TGCGCCAGCAGCCCGCGGACAGGCAATAATTCACCCCTCCACTTT

j_gene: TRBJ2-7
d_gene: TRBD1
v_gene: TRBV5-6
abundance: -
CDR3aa: CASGKERGQGISYEQYF
CDR3nt: TGTGCCAGCGGAAAAGAGAGGGGACAGGGGATTTCCTACGAGCAGTACTTC

j_gene: TRBJ1-5
d_gene: TRBD1
v_gene: TRBV27
abundance: -
CDR3aa: CASRVIGQGSNQPQHF
CDR3nt: TGTGCCAGCAGAGTTATAGGACAGGGAAGCAATCAGCCCCAGCATTTT

j_gene: TRBJ1-3
d_gene: TRBD1
v_gene: TRBV19
abundance: -
CDR3aa: CASSTRQGFGNTIYF
CDR3nt: TGTGCCAGTAGTACTCGACAGGGGTTCGGAAACACCATATATTTT

j_gene: TRBJ1-5
d_gene: TRBD1
v_gene: TRBV6-5
abundance: -
CDR3aa: CASNNRGNQPQHF
CDR3nt: TGTGCCAGCAACAACAGGGGGAATCAGCCCCAGCATTTT